These 27 T cell receptor beta chains share one sample of origin, sequenced in a study of T cell repertoires in cytomegalovirus infection. These receptors are not linked to any known antigen. TCRdb used MiXCR to reprocess the reads, holding one entry per CDR3 protein. There are approximately 910,000 distinct CDR3 sequences in the sample; approximately 31% occur only once, and over 10% lies in the top ten. The specimen comprised cultured CD8+ T cells from PBMCs, sampled from culture after CMV antigen stimulation. Receptor source: a human donor in good health (CMV status not recorded). Some clones in this sample may be carry-over from other donors' samples.

This clonotype was seen only a few times. This rearrangement joins TRBV20-1 to TRBJ2-1, with D possibly matching TRBD2 (5 bases). V shed 5 bases and J shed 0 bases, with 8 bases lying between them. The length of the CDR3 is 13 residues. CDR1 and CDR2 from the germline V gene are DFQATT and SNEGSKA (reference sequence). The CDR3 sequence is CSAGRDSYNEQFF. The CDR3 DNA follows: TGCAGTGCTGGGAGAGACTCCTACAATGAGCAGTTCTTC.

The CDR3 is CASSDPRDSSYEQYF. CDR3 DNA: TGTGCCAGCAGTGACCCTCGGGACAGCTCCTACGAGCAGTACTTC. The rearrangement uses TRBV25-1 and TRBJ2-7; 7 nucleotides align to TRBD1. The trim removed 3 bases at V and 0 bases at J, leaving 5 bases unmatched. CDR1 is MGHDK and CDR2 is SYGVNS in the germline V gene. CDR3 length: 15 residues.

This clonotype was seen many times. The rearrangement uses TRBV7-9 and TRBJ2-1, with D perhaps TRBD1 (6 bases). The CDR3 is made up of 12 amino acids. Trimming left V 4 bases short and J 9 bases short, with 10 bases between. The V gene's germline CDR1 is SEHNR and CDR2 FQNEAQ (reference sequence). The CDR3, as DNA: TGTGCCAGCAGCTACAGGGTCTTTGAGCAGTTCTTC. This encodes CASSYRVFEQFF.

This clonotype was recorded a few times. CDR3 sequence: CAISDVASGGLQETQYF. The CDR3 DNA sequence: TGTGCCATCAGTGACGTCGCTAGCGGGGGGTTACAAGAGACCCAGTACTTC. V gene TRBV10-3 combines with J gene TRBJ2-5, with 11 bases fitting TRBD2. Germline CDR1 is ENHRY and CDR2 is SYGVKD. V shed 3 bases and J 2 bases; nucleotides not matched to a gene: 8. This CDR3 has 17 amino acids.

This chain connects TRBV4-1 to TRBJ1-2, with a possible D match to TRBD1 (5 bases). Trimming left V 1 base short and J 7 bases short, with 13 bases between. The CDR3 is 14 amino acids. Germline values: CDR1 MGHRA, CDR2 YSYEKL. In DNA form, the CDR3 reads TGCGCCAGCAGCCAAGTTTGGGGCGGTGGTGGCTACACCTTC. Protein product: CASSQVWGGGGYTF.

The gene calls are TRBV7-3 and TRBJ2-5; no definite D call. Germline V gives CDR1 SGHTA, CDR2 FQGTGA. The CDR3 runs to 15 residues. V was shortened by 2 bases and J by 1 base, with 11 bases between the two germline ends. The CDR3 DNA follows: TGTGCCAGCAGCTTACAGGACGGCTTCCAAGAGACCCAGTACTTC. This encodes CASSLQDGFQETQYF.

CDR3 in amino acids: CASIAMTGEDTEAFF. In DNA form, the CDR3 reads TGTGCCAGCATCGCTATGACAGGGGAGGACACTGAAGCTTTCTTT. The V and J genes are TRBV7-6 and TRBJ1-1, with 8 bases lining up with TRBD1. CDR3 length equals 15 residues. Germline trimming cut 7 bases from V and 3 bases from J; bases unmatched to any gene: 10. Germline-derived CDR1 and CDR2 are SGHVS and FNYEAQ.

This clonotype has a count of ten or more. The chain links TRBV11-3 to TRBJ2-2, with D possibly matching TRBD1 (5 bases). The CDR3 length is 14 residues. V was trimmed by 1 base and J by 6 bases, leaving 9 bases between them. Per germline, CDR1 SGHNT and CDR2 YENEEA. The CDR3 region has the DNA TGTGCCAGCAGCTTAGGATTGGGGCCCGGGGAGCTGTTTTTT. Residues: CASSLGLGPGELFF. Variable domain in full (rest from reference TRBV11-3 and TRBJ2-2): EAGVVQSPRYKIIEKKQPVAFWCNPISGHNTLYWYLQNLGQGPELLIRYENEEAVDDSQLPKDRFSAERLKGVDSTLKIQPAELGDSAVYLCASSLGLGPGELFFGEGSRLTVL.

This clonotype was observed a few times. CDR3 nucleotide sequence: TGCAGTGCTGAGCTCCGGGGGGGCTTTTACAATGAGCAGTTCTTC. Translated: CSAELRGGFYNEQFF. The chain links TRBV20-1 to TRBJ2-1, with 8 bases that match TRBD2. V lost 5 bases and J lost 4; bases outside the gene matches: 10. The germline gives CDR1 DFQATT, CDR2 SNEGSKA (reference sequence). The CDR3 is made up of 15 amino acids.

The chain has TRBV6-2 or TRBV6-3 and TRBJ2-1; D is unclear. V was trimmed by 3 bases and J by 6 bases, leaving 15 bases between them. This CDR3 spans 15 amino acids. Germline CDR1 MNHEY, CDR2 SVGEGT. The CDR3 bases are TGTGCCAGCAGTTATGTAGTAGCCGTGCCCAATGAGCAGTTCTTC. Amino acid sequence: CASSYVVAVPNEQFF.

Details on this clonotype: This sequence may be a read error, since a much larger clone differs from it by one base. This chain uses TRBV7-2 with TRBJ2-7; 11 bases are shared with TRBD2. The CDR3 covers 16 residues. Looked up from germline, CDR1 is SGHTA and CDR2 is FQGNSA. J was trimmed by 0 bases and V by 4 bases; bases with no gene match: 5. The CDR3 sequence is CASSSSGGFFSYEQYF. DNA of the CDR3: TGTGCCAGCAGCTCTAGCGGGGGGTTCTTCTCCTACGAGCAGTACTTC.

This clonotype was recorded many times. The chain has TRBV7-6 and TRBJ2-7; TRBD2 agrees at 9 bases. V gave up 5 bases and J gave up 0 bases; unmatched junction bases: 8. CDR1 and CDR2 from the germline V gene are SGHVS and FNYEAQ. CDR3 size: 16 residues. CDR3 coding DNA: TGTGCCAGCAGCCCAGCGGCAGCGGGGGGCTCCTACGAGCAGTACTTC. Its protein product is CASSPAAAGGSYEQYF.

This clonotype was detected only a few times. The V call is TRBV7-9, the J call TRBJ1-2; D remains unclear. CDR1 and CDR2 from the germline V gene are SEHNR and FQNEAQ (reference sequence). The V end lost 5 bases, the J end lost 6 bases, and 10 bases lay between the germline ends. The CDR3 has 12 amino acids. CDR3 nucleotides: TGTGCCAGCAGCCCTTGGACTAATGGCTACACCTTC. As protein: CASSPWTNGYTF.

In regard to this clonotype: An end of the junction differs from the germline gene, which may be a read error. The chain is built from TRBV7-2 and TRBJ1-2, with D hard to call. Germline assignment: CDR1 SGHTA and CDR2 FQGNSA. CDR3 length: 13 amino acids. CDR3 amino acids: CANSSNGDYGYTF. Written as DNA, the CDR3 is TGTGCCAACAGCTCAAACGGCGACTATGGCTACACCTTC.

V and J are TRBV7-2 and TRBJ2-7; 9 bases fit TRBD2. The CDR3 runs to 14 residues. The V segment lost 2 bases and the J segment 4 bases; nucleotides outside the gene matches: 3. Germline V gene sequence: CDR1 SGHTA, CDR2 FQGNSA. DNA for the CDR3: TGTGCCAGCAGCTTATGGCGGGGGGGTTACGAGCAGTACGTC. Its translation is CASSLWRGGYEQYV.

This clonotype has only a few counts. V usage is TRBV6-1 and J usage is TRBJ2-7, with 9 bases fitting TRBD1. The CDR3 is made up of 15 amino acids. In germline, CDR1 is MNHNS, CDR2 SASEGT. The V segment lost 6 bases and the J segment 3 bases; nucleotides outside the gene matches: 9. The CDR3 DNA reads as TGTGCCAGCAGCCCGGGACAGGGTACCAGCTACGAGCAGTACTTC. This sequence encodes CASSPGQGTSYEQYF.

In its sample, this clonotype was seen a few times. The CDR3, as DNA: TGTGCCAGCAGCCCCCCCGGACTAGCGGGGTCCAAGGTGGGAACCGGGGAGCTGTTTTTT. Protein product: CASSPPGLAGSKVGTGELFF. This chain uses TRBV7-9 with TRBJ2-2; 12 bases line up with TRBD2. The CDR3 loop spans 20 amino acids. From germline, CDR1 is SEHNR and CDR2 FQNEAQ (reference sequence). With V trimmed by 5 bases and J by 5 bases, 18 bases remained unmatched.

The table lists this clonotype with many counts. The chain has TRBV7-6 and TRBJ1-1; no definite D call. Germline loops: CDR1 SGHVS, CDR2 FNYEAQ. Trimming took off 1 base at V and 3 bases at J, with 9 bases between the two ends. This CDR3 comprises 14 residues. The CDR3 DNA reads as TGTGCCAGCAGCTTAGGAGAGGGTCACACTGAAGCTTTCTTT. It translates to CASSLGEGHTEAFF.

This sequence joins TRBV27 and TRBJ2-4, with D maybe TRBD1 (5 bases). This CDR3 contains 14 residues. Germline CDR1 reads MNHEY; CDR2 reads SMNVEV (reference sequence). Trimming shortened V by 5 bases and J by 2 bases, and 10 bases separated the two germline ends. CDR3 sequence (DNA): TGTGCCAGCAGTCCAGGGTTTTCCAAAAACATTCAGTACTTC. Amino acids: CASSPGFSKNIQYF.

This clonotype was counted between two and nine times. The chain recombines TRBV7-9 with TRBJ2-4, with D perhaps TRBD1 or TRBD2 (6 bases each). Germline CDR1 reads SEHNR; CDR2 reads FQNEAQ (reference sequence). The CDR3 sequence is 13 residues long. Trimming took 5 bases from V and 7 from J, leaving 12 bases between them. The CDR3 DNA follows: TGTGCCAGCAGCCGGCGGGACACGAACATTCAGTACTTC. This encodes CASSRRDTNIQYF.

This clonotype was observed once. The genes are TRBV2 and TRBJ2-5; D not resolved. The length of the CDR3 is 12 residues. The V and J ends lost 2 bases and 5 bases respectively, with 6 bases between them. Germline CDR1 SNHLY, CDR2 FYNNEI. The CDR3 DNA follows: TGTGCCAGCAGTGAACACAACGAGACCCAGTACTTC. Translating it yields CASSEHNETQYF.

This clonotype was counted only a few times. CDR3 protein: CSARDYTYEQYF. The CDR3 DNA sequence: TGCAGTGCTAGGGACTACACGTACGAGCAGTACTTC. This rearrangement joins TRBV20-1 to TRBJ2-7, with D perhaps TRBD2 (6 bases). V lost 3 bases and J lost 4, with 10 bases in between. Germline V lookup: CDR1 DFQATT, CDR2 SNEGSKA (reference sequence). This CDR3 region has 12 residues.

This clonotype was seen a few times. This sequence joins TRBV29-1 and TRBJ2-2; 8 bases map to TRBD1. CDR1 and CDR2 from the germline V gene are SQVTM and ANQGSEA. The CDR3 has 15 amino acids. V shed 3 bases and J 0 bases; nucleotides not matched to a gene: 3. For the CDR3, the DNA is TGCAGCGTTGAGGGGACAGGAACGAACACCGGGGAGCTGTTTTTT. Its translation: CSVEGTGTNTGELFF.

The rearrangement uses TRBV6-5 and TRBJ1-5; 7 nucleotides line up with TRBD1. Germline CDR1 reads MNHEY; CDR2 reads SVGAGI. The V and J ends lost 2 bases and 9 bases, in that order; junction bases with no gene match: 13. This CDR3 region has 16 residues. The CDR3 loop reads CASSYGRGRMVGPQHF. CDR3 bases: TGTGCCAGCAGTTACGGGAGGGGGCGCATGGTGGGGCCCCAGCATTTT.

The J gene is TRBJ2-1, the V gene TRBV5-5, with 10 bases fitting TRBD1. Germline CDR1 SGHKS, CDR2 YYEKEE (reference sequence). V shed 4 bases and J 5 bases; nucleotides not matched to a gene: 9. The CDR3 has 16 amino acids. CDR3 region: CASSPFDRGQNNEQFF. The CDR3 DNA follows: TGTGCCAGCAGCCCATTCGACAGGGGGCAAAACAATGAGCAGTTCTTC.

The sample holds many counts of this clonotype. This rearrangement joins TRBV7-9 to TRBJ2-5; 9 nucleotides align to TRBD1. The CDR3 loop spans 14 amino acids. Losses at the gene ends were 5 bases for V and 3 bases for J; bases not matched to a gene: 4. Germline-derived CDR1 and CDR2 are SEHNR and FQNEAQ (reference sequence). CDR3 DNA sequence: TGTGCCAGCAGCCCCCGGACAGGGGAAGAGACCCAGTACTTC. It is translated as CASSPRTGEETQYF.

The rearrangement uses TRBV12-3 or TRBV12-4 and TRBJ2-1, with TRBD2 as a possible D gene (5 bases). Between the trimmed V and J ends, which lost 5 bases and 8 bases, there was a span of 28 bases. This CDR3 contains 18 residues. CDR3 sequence reads: CASSPIGLAELLVDEQFF. Here the CDR3 DNA reads TGTGCCAGCAGTCCGATCGGGCTAGCAGAGTTGCTAGTCGATGAGCAGTTCTTC.